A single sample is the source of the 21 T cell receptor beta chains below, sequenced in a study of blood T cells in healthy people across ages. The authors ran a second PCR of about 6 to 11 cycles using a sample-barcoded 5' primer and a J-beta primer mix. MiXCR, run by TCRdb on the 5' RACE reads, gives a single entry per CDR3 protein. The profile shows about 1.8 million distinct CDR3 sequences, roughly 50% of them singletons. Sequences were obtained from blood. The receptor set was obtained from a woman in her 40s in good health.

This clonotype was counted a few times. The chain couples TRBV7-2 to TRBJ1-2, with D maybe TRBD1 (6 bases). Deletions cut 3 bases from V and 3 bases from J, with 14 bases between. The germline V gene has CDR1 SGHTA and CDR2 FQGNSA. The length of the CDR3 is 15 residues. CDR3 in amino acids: CASSLDVGAYYGYTF. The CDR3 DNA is TGTGCCAGCAGCTTGGATGTGGGGGCATACTATGGCTACACCTTC.

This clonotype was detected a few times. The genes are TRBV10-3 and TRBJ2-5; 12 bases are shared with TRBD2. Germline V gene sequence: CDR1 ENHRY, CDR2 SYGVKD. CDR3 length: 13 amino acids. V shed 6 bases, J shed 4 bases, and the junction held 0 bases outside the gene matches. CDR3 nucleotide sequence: TGTGCCATCAGGGGACTAGCGGGAGAGACCCAGTACTTC. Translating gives CAIRGLAGETQYF.

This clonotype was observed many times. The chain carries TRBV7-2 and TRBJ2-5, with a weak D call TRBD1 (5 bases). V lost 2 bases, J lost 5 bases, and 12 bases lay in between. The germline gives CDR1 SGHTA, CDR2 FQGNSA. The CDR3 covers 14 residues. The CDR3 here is CASSLQGYRETQYF. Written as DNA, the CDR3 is TGTGCCAGCAGCTTACAGGGTTATAGGGAGACCCAGTACTTC.

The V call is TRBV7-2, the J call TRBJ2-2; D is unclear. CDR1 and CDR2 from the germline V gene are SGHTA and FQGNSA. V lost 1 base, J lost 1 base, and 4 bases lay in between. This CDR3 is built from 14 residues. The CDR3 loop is CASSLVWNTGELFF. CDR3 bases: TGTGCCAGCAGCTTAGTTTGGAACACCGGGGAGCTGTTTTTT.

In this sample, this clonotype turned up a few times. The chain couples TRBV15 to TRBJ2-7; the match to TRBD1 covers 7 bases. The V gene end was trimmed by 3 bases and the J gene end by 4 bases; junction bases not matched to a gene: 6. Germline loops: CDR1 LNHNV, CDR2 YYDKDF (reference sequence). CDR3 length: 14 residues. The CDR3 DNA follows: TGTGCCACCAGCAGGAACCGGGACAGTTACGAGCAGTACTTC. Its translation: CATSRNRDSYEQYF.

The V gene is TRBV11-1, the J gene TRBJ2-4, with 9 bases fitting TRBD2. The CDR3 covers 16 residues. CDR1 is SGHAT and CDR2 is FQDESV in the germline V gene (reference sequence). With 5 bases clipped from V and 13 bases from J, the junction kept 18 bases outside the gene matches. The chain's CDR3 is CASSRRVAGVQEAQYF. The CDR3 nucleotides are TGTGCCAGCAGCCGCCGAGTAGCGGGGGTACAAGAGGCCCAGTACTTC.

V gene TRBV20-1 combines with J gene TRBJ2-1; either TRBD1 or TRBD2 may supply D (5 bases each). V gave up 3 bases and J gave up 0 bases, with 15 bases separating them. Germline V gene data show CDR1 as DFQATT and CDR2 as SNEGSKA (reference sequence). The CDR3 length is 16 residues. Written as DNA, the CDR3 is TGCAGTGCTAGCAGAGGGGCGCAGGCCTCCTACAATGAGCAGTTCTTC. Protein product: CSASRGAQASYNEQFF.

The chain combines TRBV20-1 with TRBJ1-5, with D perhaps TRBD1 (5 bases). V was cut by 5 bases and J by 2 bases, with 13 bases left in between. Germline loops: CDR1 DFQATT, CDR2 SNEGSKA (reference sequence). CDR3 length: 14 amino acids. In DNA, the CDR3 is TGCAGTGCTTCCCTGGGGCCGGGCAATCAGCCCCAGCATTTT. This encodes CSASLGPGNQPQHF.

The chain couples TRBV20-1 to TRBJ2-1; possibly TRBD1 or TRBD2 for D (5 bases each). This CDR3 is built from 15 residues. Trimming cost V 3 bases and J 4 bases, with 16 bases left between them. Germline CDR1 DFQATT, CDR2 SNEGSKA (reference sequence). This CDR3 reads CSARGPLPIYNEQFF. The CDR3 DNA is TGCAGTGCTAGGGGACCTCTACCTATATACAATGAGCAGTTCTTC.

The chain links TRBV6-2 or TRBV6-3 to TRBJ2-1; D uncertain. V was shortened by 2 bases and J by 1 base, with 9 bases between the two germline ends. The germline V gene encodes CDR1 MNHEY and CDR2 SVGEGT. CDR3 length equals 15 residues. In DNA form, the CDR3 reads TGTGCCAGCAGTTACAGGAGTAGGTCCTACAATGAGCAGTTCTTC. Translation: CASSYRSRSYNEQFF.

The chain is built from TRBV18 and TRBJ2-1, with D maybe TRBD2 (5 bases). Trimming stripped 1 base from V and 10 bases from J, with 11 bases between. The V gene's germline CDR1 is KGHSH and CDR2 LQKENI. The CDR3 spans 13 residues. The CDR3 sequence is CASSPQVSGEQFF. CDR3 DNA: TGTGCCAGCTCACCACAAGTTTCGGGGGAGCAGTTCTTC.

In DNA form, the CDR3 reads TGTGCCAGCAGACGAAGAAGGTGGGGTGTCCGGTACCAAGAGACCCAGTACTTC. This encodes CASRRRRWGVRYQETQYF. The V gene is TRBV7-9, the J gene TRBJ2-5; D not resolved. This CDR3 region has 18 residues. From germline, CDR1 is SEHNR and CDR2 FQNEAQ (reference sequence). Trimming took off 6 bases at V and 0 bases at J, with 23 bases between the two ends.

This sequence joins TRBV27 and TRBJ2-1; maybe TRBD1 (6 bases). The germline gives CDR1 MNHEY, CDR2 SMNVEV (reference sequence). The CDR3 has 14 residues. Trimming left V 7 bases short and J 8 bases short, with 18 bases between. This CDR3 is CASTRSMGAYEQFF. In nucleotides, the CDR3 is TGTGCCAGCACACGATCGATGGGGGCCTATGAGCAGTTCTTC.

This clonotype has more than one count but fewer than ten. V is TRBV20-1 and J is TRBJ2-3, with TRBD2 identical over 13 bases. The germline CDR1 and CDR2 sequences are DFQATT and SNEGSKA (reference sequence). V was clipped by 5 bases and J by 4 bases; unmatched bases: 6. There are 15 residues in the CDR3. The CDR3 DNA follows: TGCAGTGCTTCTAGACTAGCGGGGGGATCAGATACGCAGTATTTT. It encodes CSASRLAGGSDTQYF.

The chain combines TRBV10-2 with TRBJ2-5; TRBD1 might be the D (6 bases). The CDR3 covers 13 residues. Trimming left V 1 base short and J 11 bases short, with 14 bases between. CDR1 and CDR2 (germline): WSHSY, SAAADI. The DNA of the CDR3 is TGCGCCAGCAGTGAGTACAGGGATACTGAGCAGTACTTC. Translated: CASSEYRDTEQYF.

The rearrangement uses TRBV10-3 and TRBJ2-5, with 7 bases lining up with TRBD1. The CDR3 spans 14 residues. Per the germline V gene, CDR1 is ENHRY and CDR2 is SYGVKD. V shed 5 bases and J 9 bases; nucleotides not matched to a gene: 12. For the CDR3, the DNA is TGTGCCATCAGTTCGGACAGGAGCGAGTGTTCCCAGTACTTC. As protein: CAISSDRSECSQYF.

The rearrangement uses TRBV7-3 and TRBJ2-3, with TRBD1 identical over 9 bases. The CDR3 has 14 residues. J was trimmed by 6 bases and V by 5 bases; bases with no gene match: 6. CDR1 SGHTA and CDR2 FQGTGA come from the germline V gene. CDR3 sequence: CASSPDRGMDTQYF. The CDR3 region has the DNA TGTGCCAGCAGCCCTGACAGGGGGATGGATACGCAGTATTTT.

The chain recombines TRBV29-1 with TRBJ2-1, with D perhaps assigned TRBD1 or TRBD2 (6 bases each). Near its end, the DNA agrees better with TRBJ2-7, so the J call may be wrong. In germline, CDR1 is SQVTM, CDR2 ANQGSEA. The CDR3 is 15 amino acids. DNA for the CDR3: TGCAGCGTTGAAGGGGCGGGGACATCCTACAATGAGCAGTACTTC. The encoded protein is CSVEGAGTSYNEQYF.

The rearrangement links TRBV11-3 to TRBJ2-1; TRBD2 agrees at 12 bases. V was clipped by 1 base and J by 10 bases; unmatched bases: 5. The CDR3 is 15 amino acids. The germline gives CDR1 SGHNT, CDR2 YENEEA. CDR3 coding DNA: TGTGCCAGCAGCTTAGCTAGCGGGGGGGCCTGGGAGCAGTTCTTC. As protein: CASSLASGGAWEQFF.

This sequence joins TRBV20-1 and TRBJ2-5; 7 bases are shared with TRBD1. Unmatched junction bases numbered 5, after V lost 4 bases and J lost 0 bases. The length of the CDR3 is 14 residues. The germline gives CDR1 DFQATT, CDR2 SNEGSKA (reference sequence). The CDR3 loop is CSAKQGMYQETQYF. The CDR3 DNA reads TGCAGTGCTAAACAGGGGATGTACCAAGAGACCCAGTACTTC.

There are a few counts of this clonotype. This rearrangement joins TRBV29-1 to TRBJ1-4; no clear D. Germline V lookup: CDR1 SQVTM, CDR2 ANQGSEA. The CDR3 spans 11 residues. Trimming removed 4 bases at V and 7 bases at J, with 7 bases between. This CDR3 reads CSVGRAEKLFF. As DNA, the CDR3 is TGCAGCGTTGGTAGGGCTGAAAAACTGTTTTTT.